This TCR beta chain derives from a study of regulatory T cells in long-lasting Graves disease (dated by TCRdb to about 2021). In terms of the full investigation: Patients with newly diagnosed Graves' disease had been on antithyroid drugs for under 3 months. This study used TCR sequencing and RNA sequencing of peripheral blood to compare persistent Graves' disease patients against newly diagnosed Graves' disease patients. The study was conducted in China and was registered as a clinical trial. A total of some 33 samples were covered by TCR sequencing, comprising roughly 13 persistent and around 20 newly diagnosed Graves' disease patients. Summary of the overall study and its limitations: Persistent disease showed preferential use of TRBV28, TRBJ1-2 and TRBJ2-5, whereas newly diagnosed disease favored TRBV20-1 and TRBJ2-1. Patients with persistent disease shared more public clonotypes (about 2,900) than newly diagnosed patients did (roughly 970). The small sample size was acknowledged by the authors as a limitation that may reduce accuracy. The study examined only peripheral blood because the primary lesion, thyroid tissue, could not be accessed. Only the TCR beta chain was sequenced and analyzed. Lower TCR Shannon entropy and fewer highly expanded clones were observed in persistent Graves' disease patients than in newly diagnosed patients, which suggested clonal expansion.

The receptor library was made with multiplex PCR. These reads were obtained on an Illumina HiSeq 4000. CDR3 regions were amplified by Arm-PCR with iRepertoire HTBI primers to construct TCR beta libraries. Before sequencing, the PCR products underwent gel purification. In the paper's pipeline: Gene usage analysis of CDR3 amino acid clonotypes relied on the 55 to 80 TRBV and 15 or so TRBJ segments identified across samples. Filtered high-quality paired reads were merged into contigs using COPE and FqMerger. BLAST was used to align contigs to IMGT TRBV, TRBD and TRBJ reference genes, with CDR3 defined following IMGT. Clonotypes above 0.1% frequency were classified as highly expanded clones. Repertoire diversity was measured by Shannon entropy, and V-J evenness by the Gini coefficient. A clonotype found in more than one individual was treated as public. TCRdb trimmed the raw reads at Q25, called clones with MiXCR and kept productive beta chains. A single entry per CDR3 protein holds the most common genes and DNA from its merged rows. These V and J calls derive from TCRdb rather than the authors' analysis. In this sample the table shows some 220,000 distinct CDR3 sequences, about 19% of which occur a single time. The ten largest account for 10% to 15% of the sample.

The sample's time point label, in plain terms: newly diagnosed GD, antithyroid drugs for less than 3 months. For both TCR sequencing and RNA sequencing, RNA was extracted from PBMCs in TRIzol. The diagnosis of Graves' disease followed American Thyroid Association guidelines. Patients were recruited from an endocrinology department in Xi'an, China. From each patient, 7.5 to 9.5 milliliters of peripheral blood was collected into an EDTA anticoagulant tube. Ficoll Paque Plus density gradient separation was used to isolate PBMCs, and no further T cell sorting was done. An Agilent 2100 Bioanalyzer and agarose gel were used to assess RNA quality, and a NanoDrop 2000 was used to measure RNA concentration. Reading from cysteine to phenylalanine, the CDR3 counts 15 amino acids. Only CDR3 DNA is held: 45 bases, read in frame from base 1. The V end loses 3 bases and the J end loses 0 bases, and a stretch of 12 bases separates them. Via the germline V gene (reference sequence), CDR1 is DFQATT and CDR2 SNEGSKA.

This clonotype has ten or more counts. The clone's antigen remains unknown. Base-call qualities are not available, and no considerably larger clone is one nucleotide away. These records were also assigned to another study, of T cells in Graves' hyperthyroidism and ophthalmopathy. As described in the second report: Stable Graves' hyperthyroidism was defined as no progression to ophthalmopathy during 18 months of follow-up. The hyperthyroidism patients were between 18 and 65 years old and newly diagnosed, with a disease duration of less than 2 months. Exclusion was applied to patients with uncontrolled infections, other autoimmune diseases, pregnancy or lactation. Diagnoses were based on clinical symptoms, serum thyroxine and TRAb, thyroid ultrasound and orbital computed tomography. The first round of RT-PCR for the TCR CDR3 was performed with the HTBI primer set and the Qiagen OneStep RT-PCR kit. Blood samples also contained most of the expanded thyroid clonotypes (frequency above 0.001), which suggests that blood repertoires may reflect thyroid immune responses. A model built on a 13 V-J signature distinguished ophthalmopathy from stable hyperthyroidism, reaching about 88% sensitivity and around 82% specificity in cross-validation and 80%/75% in testing. In validation, the model predicted progression to ophthalmopathy a median of 6.5 months before onset, with about 71% sensitivity and 72.22% specificity. TCR V-J signatures able to tell the groups apart were searched for in a discovery cohort of 95 or so patients, of whom 40 to 45 had Graves' ophthalmopathy and 57 had stable Graves' hyperthyroidism. Whether ophthalmopathy could be predicted prospectively was tested in an independent validation cohort made up of 18 to 20 hyperthyroidism patients plus 17 patients who later progressed to ophthalmopathy. The approximately 97 discovery patients were randomly divided into training and test sets at a 7:3 ratio. In roughly six Graves' hyperthyroidism patients, the study also compared T-cell repertoires from thyroid tissue with T-cell repertoires from blood. After sampling, hyperthyroidism patients received methimazole starting at 30 mg daily, and ophthalmopathy patients received high-dose intravenous methylprednisolone. The libraries were constructed in a second round of multiplex PCR and then size-selected and purified. Paired-end sequencing of the libraries was performed with 100 bp reads on an Illumina HiSeq2000. Raw data were processed with SOAPnuke, discarding reads with adapters, uncalled bases, mean Phred below 15, or no exact constant-primer or identifier match. COPE v1.2.5 was used to merge the high-quality paired reads, and each unique nucleotide sequence was defined as a clonotype. MiTCR v1.1 was used to align the clonotypes against IMGT TRBV, TRBD and TRBJ reference segments. The analysis included only V-J combinations with a frequency above 0.0001, which together covered 99% to 99.2% of the repertoires. The TCS score was defined as F50 (clonal expansion) divided by E x V (chaos), with BLOSUM62-based TCRdist calculated between CDR3 peptides within each V-J. Welch's t-statistics and random forest reduced several hundred V-J features to 10 to 15, which were used in a naive Bayes classifier (R e1071). No statistical method was used to fix the sample size in advance, and group allocation was not hidden from the investigators. The paper describes TCR Vbeta CDR3 sequencing of around 130 peripheral blood samples, made up of roughly 40 ophthalmopathy patients, approximately 73 hyperthyroidism patients and around 17 progressor patients.

The rearrangement joined TRBV20-1 to TRBJ2-4; TRBD2 is a possible D gene, resting on 5 matching bases. This receptor was identified in a woman in her twenties or thirties with Graves disease. Donor details come from another sample of the same person, matched by shared clones. Material: peripheral blood mononuclear cells (PBMCs), obtained at new diagnosis, from a patient treated with antithyroid drugs. The CDR3 has the sequence CSASTAELAKNIQYF. DNA sequence: TGCAGTGCTAGTACAGCGGAGTTAGCCAAAAACATTCAGTACTTC.